The 14 T cell receptor beta chains listed next were all sequenced from one sample in a study of siplizumab effects on memory and regulatory T cells. Repertoires were generated with immunoSEQ multiplex PCR, while TCRdb's copy carries only in-frame clones and drops some. Among more than 75,000 clones, 93% were seen once, and the ten largest hold approximately 5.9%. The specimen sequenced was CD8+ T cells sorted from blood. Source of these receptors: a human donor in good health.

This clone came up a few times. The chain links TRBV4-1 to TRBJ1-4; D unclear. The length of the CDR3 is 13 residues. The germline V gene encodes CDR1 MGHRA and CDR2 YSYEKL. V was trimmed by 1 base and J by 10 bases, leaving 10 bases between them. CDR3: CASSQGTSGKLFF. The CDR3 bases are TGCGCCAGCAGCCAAGGCACCTCCGGAAAACTGTTTTTT.

The gene calls are TRBV7-9 and TRBJ1-4; 10 nucleotides match TRBD1. Germline-derived CDR1 and CDR2 are SEHNR and FQNEAQ (reference sequence). This CDR3 is 15 amino acids long. V was pared by 4 bases and J by 6 bases, with 5 bases of the junction left unmatched. This chain's CDR3 is CASSSYGTGDEKLFF. The CDR3 DNA is TGTGCCAGCAGCTCCTACGGGACAGGGGATGAAAAACTGTTTTTT.

The chain carries TRBV6-5 and TRBJ2-1; a weak D match, TRBD2 (5 bases). Trimming shortened V by 5 bases and J by 4 bases, and 9 bases separated the two germline ends. CDR1 and CDR2 from the germline V gene are MNHEY and SVGAGI. This CDR3 comprises 13 residues. Here the CDR3 DNA reads TGTGCCAGCAGTCCCACTAGTTACAATGAGCAGTTCTTC. Protein sequence: CASSPTSYNEQFF.

The V and J genes are TRBV19 and TRBJ1-2; no definite D call. The CDR3 length is 13 residues. The V gene's germline CDR1 is LNHDA and CDR2 SQIVND (reference sequence). Trimming removed 5 bases at V and 4 bases at J, with 11 bases between. In DNA, the CDR3 is TGTGCCAGTAGTCGTGACCTTATCTATGGCTACACCTTC. Its translation: CASSRDLIYGYTF.

In its sample, this clone was seen once. V is TRBV5-1 and J is TRBJ2-2; 8 bases line up with TRBD1. J gave up 2 bases and V 2 bases, and 14 bases lay outside the gene matches. CDR1 is SGHRS, CDR2 YFSETQ, per germline. The CDR3 length is 19 residues. The CDR3 is CASSFPTGAQLLNTGELFF. The DNA for the CDR3 is TGCGCCAGCAGCTTCCCGACAGGGGCCCAACTCCTTAACACCGGGGAGCTGTTTTTT.

The genes are TRBV6-5 and TRBJ1-1, with D hard to call. The CDR3 contains 15 residues. With 5 bases removed from V and 6 bases from J, the gap between germline ends came to 19 bases. The germline CDR1 and CDR2 sequences are MNHEY and SVGAGI. CDR3: CASSQEGGRPAEAFF. CDR3 nucleotide sequence: TGTGCCAGCAGTCAGGAGGGTGGGCGTCCAGCTGAAGCTTTCTTT.

The gene calls are TRBV27 and TRBJ1-2, with 12 bases fitting TRBD1. V lost 2 bases, J lost 2 bases, and 0 bases stayed unmatched. The CDR3 is made up of 15 amino acids. CDR1 and CDR2 (germline): MNHEY, SMNVEV (reference sequence). The CDR3 loop reads CASSLGTGGNYGYTF. The CDR3 DNA reads as TGTGCCAGCAGTTTAGGGACAGGGGGCAACTATGGCTACACCTTC.

This chain uses TRBV7-9 with TRBJ2-7; 14 nucleotides match TRBD2. This CDR3 is built from 14 residues. J lost 6 bases, V lost 5 bases, and 3 bases had no gene match. Germline-derived CDR1 and CDR2 are SEHNR and FQNEAQ (reference sequence). The CDR3 region has the DNA TGTGCCAGCAGCCCCGGGACTAGCGGGGGCGAGCAGTACTTC. It yields the protein CASSPGTSGGEQYF.

This chain connects TRBV4-3 to TRBJ2-2; D ambiguous. CDR1 and CDR2 (germline): LGHNA, YSLEER. The CDR3 loop spans 15 amino acids. With 6 bases removed from V and 6 bases from J, the gap between germline ends came to 17 bases. The CDR3 region has the DNA TGCGCCAGCAGTCTCCGGGCCCCCGGGCCCGGGGAGCTGTTTTTT. It specifies CASSLRAPGPGELFF.

The V gene is TRBV19, the J gene TRBJ1-5, with D unresolved. This CDR3 is built from 13 residues. V was trimmed by 6 bases and J by 2 bases, leaving 8 bases between them. The V gene's germline CDR1 is LNHDA and CDR2 SQIVND (reference sequence). CDR3 amino acids: CASSTGGNQPQHF. In DNA form, the CDR3 reads TGTGCCAGTAGCACCGGGGGCAATCAGCCCCAGCATTTT.

This clone was detected once. The V and J genes are TRBV9 and TRBJ2-3; D is possibly TRBD1 (6 bases). The CDR3 contains 14 residues. The V end lost 2 bases, the J end lost 5 bases, and 12 bases lay between the germline ends. Germline V gene data show CDR1 as SGDLS and CDR2 as YYNGEE. The CDR3 loop reads CASSVQGTRDTQYF. CDR3 coding DNA: TGTGCCAGCAGCGTTCAGGGGACCAGAGATACGCAGTATTTT. Full variable domain (rest looked up from reference TRBV9 and TRBJ2-3): DSGVTQTPKHLITATGQRVTLRCSPRSGDLSVYWYQQSLDQGLQFLIQYYNGEERAKGNILERFSAQQFPDLHSELNLSSLELGDSALYFCASSVQGTRDTQYFGPGTRLTVL.

The chain couples TRBV15 to TRBJ1-5; 8 bases are a match to TRBD1. The CDR3 runs 15 residues. Germline V gene data show CDR1 as LNHNV and CDR2 as YYDKDF (reference sequence). The V segment lost 0 bases and the J segment 6 bases; nucleotides outside the gene matches: 4. The CDR3, as DNA: TGTGCCACCAGCAGAGACAGGGGGCGGGGTCAGCCCCAGCATTTT. It specifies CATSRDRGRGQPQHF.

J is TRBJ2-1 and V is TRBV10-1, with a tentative D call TRBD1 (5 bases). V dropped 5 bases and J dropped 5 bases, with 13 bases sitting between them. The CDR3 contains 14 residues. Germline loops: CDR1 WNHNN, CDR2 SYGVQD (reference sequence). The CDR3 region is CASSKDRRDNEQFF. The CDR3 bases are TGCGCCAGCAGTAAAGACAGACGAGACAATGAGCAGTTCTTC.

The chain employs TRBV7-9 and TRBJ1-2; no firm D call. The CDR3 is made up of 12 amino acids. The germline V and J ends were trimmed by 1 base and 7 bases, with 7 bases remaining between them. CDR1 and CDR2 from the germline V gene are SEHNR and FQNEAQ (reference sequence). This chain's CDR3 is CASSLGALGYTF. CDR3 DNA: TGTGCCAGCAGCTTAGGGGCACTTGGCTACACCTTC.